This TCR beta chain is drawn from a study of blood T cell repertoires in COVID-19. For the study at large: From T cells, B-cell-depleted T cells, or PBMCs came the material, which was cDNA or gDNA.

CDR3 length: 15 amino acids. Germline V gene data show CDR1 as SGHRS and CDR2 as YFSETQ. The V and J ends lost 2 bases and 5 bases, in that order; junction bases with no gene match: 6. TCRdb's copy holds only in-frame clones and misses some; the assay was immunoSEQ multiplex PCR. The sample includes tens of thousands of clones, more than 75% of them seen just once. The sample was peripheral blood. The clonotype originates from a human donor in a cohort sampled during active COVID-19. V usage is TRBV5-1 and J usage is TRBJ1-4; 7 bases map to TRBD1. CDR3 bases: TGCGCCAGCAGCTTACACAGGGGATCGAATGAAAAACTGTTTTTT. Translating gives CASSLHRGSNEKLFF.